Described below is a single T cell receptor beta chain sequence and its context. Its target is not known. This specimen belongs to a study of OX40 agonist ivuxolimab in advanced cancers. Study-level information: Every 2 weeks, patients got intravenous ivuxolimab at one of six dose levels (0.01-10 mg/kg). Study outcomes and limitations: Some of the lowest clonal expansion was seen in partial responders at 0.1-3.0 mg/kg.

With autoimmune disease history or systemic immunosuppression, patients were excluded. Only in-frame clones appear in the TCRdb table, and some are missing; sequencing was by immunoSEQ multiplex PCR. This sample yields around 87,000 clones, of which approximately 94% are seen a single time; roughly 2.8% belongs to the top ten. CDR1 is MGHRA and CDR2 is YSYEKL in the germline V gene. V dropped 5 bases and J dropped 3; count of bases not matched to a gene: 10. The CDR3 has 16 residues. The sample was CD4+ or CD8+ T cells sorted from blood, taken in a trial of the OX40 agonist ivuxolimab. The clonotype originates from an adult with an advanced solid tumor such as melanoma, head and neck, liver or kidney cancer. This chain connects TRBV4-1 to TRBJ2-3, with 8 bases fitting TRBD1. The CDR3 reads CASSADRAIGTDTQYF. The CDR3 DNA reads as TGCGCCAGCAGCGCGGACAGGGCTATAGGGACAGATACGCAGTATTTT.